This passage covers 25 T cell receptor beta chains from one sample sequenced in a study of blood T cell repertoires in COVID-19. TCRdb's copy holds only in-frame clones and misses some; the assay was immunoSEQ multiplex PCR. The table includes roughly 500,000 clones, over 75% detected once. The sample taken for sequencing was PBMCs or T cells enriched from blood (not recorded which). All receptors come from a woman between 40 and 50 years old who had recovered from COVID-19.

The CDR3 spells CASSLTGGLDTEAFF. The CDR3, as DNA: TGTGCCAGCAGCCTGACAGGGGGCCTGGACACTGAAGCTTTCTTT. V is TRBV6-6 and J is TRBJ1-1; the match to TRBD1 covers 10 bases. This CDR3 contains 15 residues. Germline V gene data show CDR1 as MNHNY and CDR2 as SVGAGI (reference sequence). V trimming: 6 bases; J trimming: 3 bases; junction bases outside the gene matches: 7.

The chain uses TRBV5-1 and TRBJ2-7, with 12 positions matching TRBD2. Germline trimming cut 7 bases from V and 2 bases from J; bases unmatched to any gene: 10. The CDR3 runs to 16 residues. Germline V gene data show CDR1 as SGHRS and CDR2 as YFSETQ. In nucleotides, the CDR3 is TGCGCCAGCGCCCCCACGTCTAGCGGGAGGGCCTACGAGCAGTACTTC. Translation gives CASAPTSSGRAYEQYF. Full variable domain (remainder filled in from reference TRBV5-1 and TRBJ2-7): KAGVTQTPRYLIKTRGQQVTLSCSPISGHRSVSWYQQTPGQGLQFLFEYFSETQRNKGNFPGRFSGRQFSNSRSEMNVSTLELGDSALYLCASAPTSSGRAYEQYFGPGTRLTVT.

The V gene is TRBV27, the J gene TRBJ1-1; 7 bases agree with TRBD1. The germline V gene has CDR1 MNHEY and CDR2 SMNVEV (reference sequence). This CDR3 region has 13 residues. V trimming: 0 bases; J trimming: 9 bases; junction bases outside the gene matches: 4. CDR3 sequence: CASSLSRGQKAFF. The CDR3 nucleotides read TGTGCCAGCAGTTTATCTCGGGGACAGAAAGCTTTCTTT.

This chain's CDR3 is CASSSKTGRTGELFF. The DNA of the CDR3 is TGTGCCAGCAGCTCCAAGACAGGGAGGACCGGGGAGCTGTTTTTT. The chain is built from TRBV3-1 (or the pseudogene TRBV3-2) and TRBJ2-2, with a weak D call TRBD1 (7 bases). Germline CDR1 LGHDT, CDR2 YNNKEL (reference sequence). With 5 bases removed from V and 5 bases from J, the gap between germline ends came to 15 bases. The CDR3 has 15 amino acids.

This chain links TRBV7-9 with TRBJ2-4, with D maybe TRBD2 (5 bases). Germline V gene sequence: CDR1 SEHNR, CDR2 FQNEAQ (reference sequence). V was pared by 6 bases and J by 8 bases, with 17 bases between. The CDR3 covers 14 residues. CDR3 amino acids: CASSRTGVFDIQYF. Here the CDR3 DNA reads TGTGCCAGCAGTCGTACCGGGGTGTTCGACATTCAGTACTTC.

DNA for the CDR3: TGTGCCACCAGTGAGGCACTAGCGGGAGTTGATGAGCAGTTCTTC. This gives the protein CATSEALAGVDEQFF. The genes are TRBV24-1 and TRBJ2-1; 11 bases align to TRBD2. CDR1 and CDR2 from the germline V gene are KGHDR and SFDVKD. The CDR3 runs to 15 residues. Trimming cost V 4 bases and J 8 bases; bases outside gene matches: 6.

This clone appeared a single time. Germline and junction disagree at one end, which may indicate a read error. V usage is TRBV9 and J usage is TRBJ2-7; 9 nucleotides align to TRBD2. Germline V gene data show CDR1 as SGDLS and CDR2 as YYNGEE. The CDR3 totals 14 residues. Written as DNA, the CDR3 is TGTGCCAGCAGCGCCGGGACTAGCTCCTCCGAGCAGTACTTC. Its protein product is CASSAGTSSSEQYF.

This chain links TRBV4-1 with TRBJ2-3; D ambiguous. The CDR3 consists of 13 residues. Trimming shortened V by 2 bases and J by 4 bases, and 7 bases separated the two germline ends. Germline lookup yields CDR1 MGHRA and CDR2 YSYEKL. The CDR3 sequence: CASSQLDADTQYF. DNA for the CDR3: TGCGCCAGCAGCCAATTAGATGCAGATACGCAGTATTTT.

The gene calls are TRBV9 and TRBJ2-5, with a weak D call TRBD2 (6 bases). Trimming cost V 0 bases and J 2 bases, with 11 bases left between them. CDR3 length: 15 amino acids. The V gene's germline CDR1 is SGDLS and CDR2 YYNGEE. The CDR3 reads CASSVGEVRQETQYF. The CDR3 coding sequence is TGTGCCAGCAGCGTAGGGGAGGTGCGGCAAGAGACCCAGTACTTC.

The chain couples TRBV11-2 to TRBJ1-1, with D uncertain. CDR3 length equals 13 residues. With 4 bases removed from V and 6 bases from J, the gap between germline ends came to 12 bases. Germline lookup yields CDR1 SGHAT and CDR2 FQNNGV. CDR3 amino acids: CASSSQERAEAFF. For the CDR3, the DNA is TGTGCCAGCAGCTCCCAGGAGAGGGCTGAAGCTTTCTTT.

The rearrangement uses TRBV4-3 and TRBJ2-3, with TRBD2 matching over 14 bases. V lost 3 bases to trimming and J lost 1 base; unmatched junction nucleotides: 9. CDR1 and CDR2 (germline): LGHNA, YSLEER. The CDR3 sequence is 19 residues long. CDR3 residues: CASSQGLAGAGGGTDTQYF. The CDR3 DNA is TGCGCCAGCAGCCAGGGACTAGCGGGAGCGGGGGGGGGCACAGATACGCAGTATTTT.

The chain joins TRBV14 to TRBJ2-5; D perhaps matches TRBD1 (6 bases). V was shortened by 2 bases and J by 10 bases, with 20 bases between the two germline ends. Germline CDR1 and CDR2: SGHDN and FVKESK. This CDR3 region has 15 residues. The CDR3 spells CASSQSTGPTDLQYF. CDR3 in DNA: TGTGCCAGCAGCCAATCGACAGGCCCAACTGACCTCCAGTACTTC. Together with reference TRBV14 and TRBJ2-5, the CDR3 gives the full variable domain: EAGVTQFPSHSVIEKGQTVTLRCDPISGHDNLYWYRRVMGKEIKFLLHFVKESKQDESGMPNNRFLAERTGGTYSTLKVQPAELEDSGVYFCASSQSTGPTDLQYFGPGTRLLVL.

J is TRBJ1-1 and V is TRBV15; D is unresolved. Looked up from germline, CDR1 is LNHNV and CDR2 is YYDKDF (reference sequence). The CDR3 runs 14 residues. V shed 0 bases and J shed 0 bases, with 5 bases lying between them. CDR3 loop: CATSRDRLNTEAFF. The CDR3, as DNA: TGTGCCACCAGCAGAGATCGGTTGAACACTGAAGCTTTCTTT.

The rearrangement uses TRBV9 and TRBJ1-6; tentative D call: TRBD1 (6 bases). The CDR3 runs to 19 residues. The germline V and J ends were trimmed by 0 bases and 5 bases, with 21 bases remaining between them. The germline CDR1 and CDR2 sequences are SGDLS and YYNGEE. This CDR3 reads CASSVGPGANDRNNSPLHF. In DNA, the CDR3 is TGTGCCAGCAGCGTAGGCCCAGGGGCCAACGATCGGAATAATTCACCCCTCCACTTT.

Written as DNA, the CDR3 is TGCGCCAGCAGTGAGGGACTAGCGCCCGGTCAGAATGAGCAGTTCTTC. This codes for CASSEGLAPGQNEQFF. V gene TRBV10-1 combines with J gene TRBJ2-1, with 9 bases identical to TRBD2. The CDR3 is 16 residues long. Unmatched junction bases numbered 9, after V lost 2 bases and J lost 7 bases. Germline lookup yields CDR1 WNHNN and CDR2 SYGVQD (reference sequence).

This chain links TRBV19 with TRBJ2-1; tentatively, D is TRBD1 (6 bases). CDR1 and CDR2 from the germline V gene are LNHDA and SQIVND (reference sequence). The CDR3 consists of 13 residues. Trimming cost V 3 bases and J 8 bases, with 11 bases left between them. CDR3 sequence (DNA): TGTGCCAGTAGTATCCACAGGGCGGATGAGCAGTTCTTC. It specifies CASSIHRADEQFF.

CDR3 loop: CASSLQLASNTEAFF. DNA of the CDR3: TGCGCCAGCAGCCTACAGTTGGCTTCGAACACTGAAGCTTTCTTT. The chain recombines TRBV5-1 with TRBJ1-1; no clear D gene. The germline CDR1 and CDR2 sequences are SGHRS and YFSETQ. The V end lost 4 bases, the J end lost 1 base, and 14 bases lay between the germline ends. The CDR3 has 15 amino acids.

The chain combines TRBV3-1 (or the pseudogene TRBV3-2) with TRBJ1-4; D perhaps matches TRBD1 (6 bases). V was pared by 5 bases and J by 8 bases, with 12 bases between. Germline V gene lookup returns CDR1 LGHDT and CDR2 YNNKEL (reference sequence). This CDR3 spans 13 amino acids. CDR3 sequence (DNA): TGTGCCAGCAGCTCCCCCGGGACAGAAAAACTGTTTTTT. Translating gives CASSSPGTEKLFF.

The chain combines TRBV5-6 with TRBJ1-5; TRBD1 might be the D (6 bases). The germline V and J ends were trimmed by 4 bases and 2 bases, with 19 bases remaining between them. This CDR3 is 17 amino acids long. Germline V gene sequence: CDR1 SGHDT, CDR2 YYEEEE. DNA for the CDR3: TGTGCCAGCAGCCTGTCTCGCGTATACAGGGGCAATCAGCCCCAGCATTTT. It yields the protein CASSLSRVYRGNQPQHF.

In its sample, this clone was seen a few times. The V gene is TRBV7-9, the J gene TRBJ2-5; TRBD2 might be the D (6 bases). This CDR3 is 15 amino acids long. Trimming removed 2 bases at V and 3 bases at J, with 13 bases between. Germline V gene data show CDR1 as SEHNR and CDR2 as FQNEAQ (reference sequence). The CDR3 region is CASSLLGTSKETQYF. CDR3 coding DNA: TGTGCCAGCAGCTTACTCGGGACTTCAAAAGAGACCCAGTACTTC.

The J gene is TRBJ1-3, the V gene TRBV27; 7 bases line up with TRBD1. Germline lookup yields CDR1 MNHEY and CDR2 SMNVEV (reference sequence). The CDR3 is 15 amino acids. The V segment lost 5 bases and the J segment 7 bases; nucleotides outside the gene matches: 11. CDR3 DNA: TGTGCCAGCAGTCGAGAGGGGGCGCGGGTTAACACCATATATTTT. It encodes CASSREGARVNTIYF.

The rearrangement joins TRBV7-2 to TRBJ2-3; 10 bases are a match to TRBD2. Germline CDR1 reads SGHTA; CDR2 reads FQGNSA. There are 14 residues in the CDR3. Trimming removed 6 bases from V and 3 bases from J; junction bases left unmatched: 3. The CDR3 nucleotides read TGTGCCAGCAGAGGAGCGGGAGGGACAGATACGCAGTATTTT. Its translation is CASRGAGGTDTQYF.

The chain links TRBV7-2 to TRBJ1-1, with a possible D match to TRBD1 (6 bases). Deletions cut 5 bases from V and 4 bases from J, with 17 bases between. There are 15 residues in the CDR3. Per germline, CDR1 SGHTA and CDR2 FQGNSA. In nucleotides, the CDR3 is TGTGCCAGCAGCCCCCCCCGGGTCAGGGGCACTGAAGCTTTCTTT. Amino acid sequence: CASSPPRVRGTEAFF.

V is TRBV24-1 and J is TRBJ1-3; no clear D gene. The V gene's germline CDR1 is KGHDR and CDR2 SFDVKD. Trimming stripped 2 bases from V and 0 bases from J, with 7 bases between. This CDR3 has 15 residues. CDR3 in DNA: TGTGCCACCAGTGATTCTCCGAGCTCTGGAAACACCATATATTTT. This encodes CATSDSPSSGNTIYF.

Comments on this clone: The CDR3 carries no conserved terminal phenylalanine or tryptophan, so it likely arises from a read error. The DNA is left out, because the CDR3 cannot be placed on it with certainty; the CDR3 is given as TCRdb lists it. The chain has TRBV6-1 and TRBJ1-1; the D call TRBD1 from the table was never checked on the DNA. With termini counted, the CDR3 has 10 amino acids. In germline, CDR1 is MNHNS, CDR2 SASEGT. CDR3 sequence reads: CASSEITGSS.